Given below is one T cell receptor (beta chain) in context. In this sample, this clone turned up a few times. Its antigen specificity is not known. No much larger clonotype is one base removed from it; base qualities were not supplied. This record belongs to a study of cytomegalovirus exposure and HLA in healthy donors (dated by TCRdb to about 2017). Background for the entire study: According to a later analysis, the 120 or so validation repertoires were produced on the same platform as the roughly 600 repertoires of the first cohort. The study aimed to test whether signatures of past pathogen exposure could be identified by cataloging public T cell receptors. In addition to the first cohort of 666 subjects, a separate validation cohort of over 90 different subjects was used. High-throughput TCR immunosequencing, statistical association of individual TCRs with disease status, and machine learning were combined to predict cytomegalovirus infection status.

The library was produced with the immunoSEQ multiplex PCR assay. The authors' analysis ran thus. To diagnose cytomegalovirus status from the catalog of TCR beta chain sequences, a statistical classification framework was built. TCRdb obtained this table from immuneACCESS and retained in-frame rearrangements with V and J assigned. These tables miss some clones; where compared with another copy, unresolved V genes account for less than half of the shortfall, and the remainder is unexplained. That table is the source of V, J and clone size, and D and trimming were worked out from the DNA. The sample has approximately 150,000 clones on record, about nine tenths of them singletons. The top ten clones comprise about 2.5% of the sample. V lost 6 bases and J lost 10 bases; the stretch between them is 13 bases long. The CDR3 has 12 amino acids, counting the end cysteine and phenylalanine. The kept DNA is CDR3 alone, 36 bases in frame from the first base. CDR1 is given as MDHEN and CDR2 as SYDVKM, both from the germline V gene.

Overall results and qualifications from the work: The authors suggested that the approach could potentially be extended to other disease states and immunological phenotypes. Most TCR sequences were observed very rarely across donors, whereas some public TCRs were present in many individuals. A later analysis had no HLA typing for the validation cohort, so co-occurrence there was scored across all 130 or so repertoires. In both the original and validation cohorts, the classifier was reported to diagnose cytomegalovirus status with high specificity and sensitivity. The study gave a list of 150 to 200 TCR beta chains associated with cytomegalovirus. A later analysis found that TCRs clustered in the first cohort also tended to co-occur in the 95 to 150 validation repertoires, with about 94% of cluster scores above 0. In vitro tests confirmed that a few of the cytomegalovirus-associated TCR beta chains recognize cytomegalovirus antigens.

Donors formed part of the validation cohort, which comprised 120 subjects and was distinct from the first cohort of 666 subjects. This clonotype originated in a man in his late teens or twenties in good health and CMV-seropositive. In this chain, TRBV28 is recombined with TRBJ1-5, with the D gene not clear enough to name. Sequencing used PBMCs. The CDR3 protein sequence reads: CASRDQVFPQHF. The bases read TGTGCCAGCAGAGATCAGGTTTTTCCCCAGCATTTT.